This is a list of T cell receptor beta chains from one sample in a study of blood T cell repertoires in COVID-19. Some clones are missing from TCRdb's copy, which holds only in-frame ones; the method was immunoSEQ multiplex PCR. The sample records approximately 190,000 clones, around 84% being singletons. Sequenced input: peripheral blood. The receptors originated from a man under 40 with active or convalescent COVID-19. Each CDR3 is given with its conserved first and last residue. D genes are given only for firm matches. Clone size is not always given. Where it is, it says once, few, many or a class for expanded clones.

>TRBV5-6|TRBJ1-1|NA|NA
TGTGCCAGCAGCGTGAAGAGGATAGGCACTGAAGCTTTCTTT
CASSVKRIGTEAFF
>TRBV7-9|TRBJ1-2|NA|TRBD1
TGTGCCAGCAGCCTACAGGGGAACTATGGCTACACCTTC
CASSLQGNYGYTF
>TRBV12-3/TRBV12-4|TRBJ1-1|NA|NA
TGTGCCAGCAGTTTATGGGAGACTGAAGCTTTCTTT
CASSLWETEAFF
>TRBV7-3|TRBJ2-2|NA|TRBD1
TGTGCCAGCAGCTCCTTCTCCGAGACAGGGGGCTCCGTCGGGGAGCTGTTTTTT
CASSSFSETGGSVGELFF
>TRBV9|TRBJ1-1|once|TRBD1
TGTGCCAGCAGCGTAGGGACAGGGACGGGGACTGAAGCTTTCTTT
CASSVGTGTGTEAFF
>TRBV12-3/TRBV12-4|TRBJ1-2|NA|TRBD1
TGTGCCAGCAGTTTAACGAGGGGGCATGGCTACACCTTC
CASSLTRGHGYTF
>TRBV4-3|TRBJ2-7|once|NA
TGCGCCAGCAGCCAAGATAAGGGGCCTGGGTACGAGCAGTACTTC
CASSQDKGPGYEQYF
>TRBV7-9|TRBJ2-7|NA|TRBD2
TGTGCCAGCAGTTCCAGCGATACTAGCGGTTACGAGCAGTACTTC
CASSSSDTSGYEQYF
>TRBV19|TRBJ1-2|NA|NA
TGTGCCAGTAGTATAGTCTTCCTGCAGGGCCGAAATAACTATGGCTACACCTTC
CASSIVFLQGRNNYGYTF
>TRBV2|TRBJ2-3|NA|NA
TGTGCCAGCAGTAGGGGCGGGGGCACAGATACGCAGTATTTT
CASSRGGGTDTQYF
>TRBV7-9|TRBJ2-7|once|TRBD1
TGTGCCAGCAGCTTAAGGACAGGGGGAACCTACGAGCAGTACTTC
CASSLRTGGTYEQYF
>TRBV29-1|TRBJ1-1|NA|TRBD1
TGCAGCGTGAAAGGGGGGACAGGGGTCGGTGAAGCTTTCTTT
CSVKGGTGVGEAFF
>TRBV6-2/TRBV6-3|TRBJ2-5|NA|TRBD2
TGTGCCAGCAGTTCCGGACTAGCCGGAGAGACCCAGTACTTC
CASSSGLAGETQYF
>TRBV18|TRBJ2-7|once|NA
TGTGCCAGCTCACCAATGGGGGCAGGCGAGCAGTACTTC
CASSPMGAGEQYF
>TRBV15|TRBJ2-1|NA|TRBD2
TGTGCCACCGGGACTAAGGGGTCAGATGAGCAGTTCTTC
CATGTKGSDEQFF
>TRBV30|TRBJ1-2|few|NA
TGTGCCTGGAGTAGAGGCAGGGATCATGGCTACACCTTC
CAWSRGRDHGYTF
>TRBV4-2|TRBJ1-2|few|TRBD1
TGTGCCAGCAGCCAAGATCAGGGGGAGGAGACTTGCACCTTC
CASSQDQGEETCTF
>TRBV30|TRBJ2-1|once|NA
TGTGCCTGGCACCCAGGAGGGCCGAATGAGCAGTTCTTC
CAWHPGGPNEQFF
>TRBV5-1|TRBJ2-7|NA|TRBD1
TGCGCCAGCAGCTACGGACAGGGGGAAATCTACGAGCAGTACTTC
CASSYGQGEIYEQYF
>TRBV4-1|TRBJ2-2|NA|TRBD1
TGCGCCAGCAGCCAAGGGTGGACAGGATGGAACACCGGGGAGCTGTTTTTT
CASSQGWTGWNTGELFF
>TRBV27|TRBJ2-7|NA|TRBD1
TGTGCCAGCAGTAAATGGACAGGGGACTCAAGCTCCTACGAGCAGTACTTC
CASSKWTGDSSSYEQYF
>TRBV6-5|TRBJ2-3|NA|TRBD2
TGTGCCAGCAGTCCTACGGGGGGGAGCACAGATACGCAGTATTTT
CASSPTGGSTDTQYF
>TRBV6-2/TRBV6-3|TRBJ1-6|few|NA
TGTGCCAGCAGTTACTCGTTCATCGATGGGGCAAGTAATTCACCCCTCCACTTT
CASSYSFIDGASNSPLHF
>TRBV3-1/TRBV3-2|TRBJ1-6|NA|TRBD1
TGTGCCAGCAGCCAAGCGGTACCGGGACAGGGCGCTCGCTTCCCCCTCCACTTT
CASSQAVPGQGARFPLHF
>TRBV30|TRBJ2-7|NA|NA
TGTGCCTGGGGGGTGGCTTACGAGCAGTACTTC
CAWGVAYEQYF
>TRBV18|TRBJ2-5|NA|NA
TGTGCCAGCTCACCACCGGCGCGACAGAGTCAAGAGACCCAGTACTTC
CASSPPARQSQETQYF
>TRBV7-9|TRBJ1-1|once|NA
TGTGCCAGCAGCTTAGGAGCGCAGGGCACTGAAGCTTTCTTT
CASSLGAQGTEAFF
>TRBV7-2|TRBJ2-3|once|TRBD2
TGTGCCAGCAGCCCGCGACTAGCGGGAGCCACAGATACGCAGTATTTT
CASSPRLAGATDTQYF
>TRBV7-7|TRBJ1-3|NA|TRBD1
TGTGCTAGCAGCCCAGGGGGAAGCTCTGGAAACACCATATATTTT
CASSPGGSSGNTIYF
>TRBV11-3|TRBJ2-1|few|NA
TGTGCCAGCAGCTCCCGGACTGCGAGCTCCTACAATGAGCAGTTCTTC
CASSSRTASSYNEQFF
>TRBV24-1|TRBJ2-2|NA|TRBD1
TGTGCCACCAGTGAGGGACAGAGCATAACCGGGGAGCTGTTTTTT
CATSEGQSITGELFF
>TRBV27|TRBJ2-6|once|NA
TGTGCCAGCAGCGCTACTGGGGCCAACGTCCTGACTTTC
CASSATGANVLTF
>TRBV27|TRBJ2-2|NA|TRBD1
TGTGCCAGCAGTCAAGTGAGAGGGTCAGGGGGCCCCGGGGAGCTGTTTTTT
CASSQVRGSGGPGELFF
>TRBV19|TRBJ2-7|NA|NA
TGTGCCAGTACCCCAGGAGTAAGGACAGTGGCCTACGAGCAGTACTTC
CASTPGVRTVAYEQYF
>TRBV4-1|TRBJ2-2|NA|NA
TGCGCCAGCAGCCAAGTTTTAAACACCGGGGAGCTGTTTTTT
CASSQVLNTGELFF
>TRBV27|TRBJ1-1|NA|TRBD1
TGTGCCAGCAGCCTTTACAGGGGCGTTAACACTGAAGCTTTCTTT
CASSLYRGVNTEAFF